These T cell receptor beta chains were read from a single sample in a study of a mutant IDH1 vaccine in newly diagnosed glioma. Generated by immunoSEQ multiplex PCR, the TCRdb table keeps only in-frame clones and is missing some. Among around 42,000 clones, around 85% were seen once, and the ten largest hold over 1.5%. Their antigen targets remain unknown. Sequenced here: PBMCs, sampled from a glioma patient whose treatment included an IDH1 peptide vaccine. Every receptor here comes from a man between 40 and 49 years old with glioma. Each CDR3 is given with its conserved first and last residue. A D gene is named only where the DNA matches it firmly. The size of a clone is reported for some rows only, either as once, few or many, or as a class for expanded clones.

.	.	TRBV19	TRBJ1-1	TGTGCCAGTAGTATACTCCCCGCGTACGGAAAGAACACTGAAGCTTTCTTT	CASSILPAYGKNTEAFF
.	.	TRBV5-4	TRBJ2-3	TGTGCCAGCAGCTCCCACACAGATACGCAGTATTTT	CASSSHTDTQYF
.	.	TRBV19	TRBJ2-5	TGTGCCAGTAGTATTGGCAGACAAGAGACCCAGTACTTC	CASSIGRQETQYF
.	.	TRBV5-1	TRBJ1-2	TGCGCCAGCAGCTCGACGATGGGATATGGCTACACCTTC	CASSSTMGYGYTF
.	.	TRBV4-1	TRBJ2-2	TGCGCCAGCAGCCAAGATGGGCCGAACCGGGGCGGGGAGCTGTTTTTT	CASSQDGPNRGGELFF
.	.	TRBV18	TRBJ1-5	TGTGCCAGCTCACCACCGGGGGCCAGCAATCAGCCCCAGCATTTT	CASSPPGASNQPQHF
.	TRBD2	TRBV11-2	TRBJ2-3	TGTGCCAGCAGCCTCTCCCTAGCGGGAGTGAAAGATACGCAGTATTTT	CASSLSLAGVKDTQYF
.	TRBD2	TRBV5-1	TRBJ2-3	TGCGCCAGCAGCCCGATAGCGGGTCTATCAGATACGCAGTATTTT	CASSPIAGLSDTQYF
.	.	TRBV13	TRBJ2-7	TGTGCCAGCAGCTTCAGGCGAACCTACGAGCAGTACTTC	CASSFRRTYEQYF
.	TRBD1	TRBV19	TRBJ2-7	TGTGCCAGTAGCATACCGGGACAGGGAGGCTCCGAGCAGTACTTC	CASSIPGQGGSEQYF
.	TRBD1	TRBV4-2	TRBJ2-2	TGTGCCAGCAGCCTTCGGACAGGGCTGACCGGGGAGCTGTTTTTT	CASSLRTGLTGELFF
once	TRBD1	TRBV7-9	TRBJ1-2	TGTGCCAGCAGCTCCTGGACAGGACCTTATGGCTACACCTTC	CASSSWTGPYGYTF
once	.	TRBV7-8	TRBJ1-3	TGTGCCAGCAGCCCAGTGAGCTCTGGAAACACCATATATTTT	CASSPVSSGNTIYF
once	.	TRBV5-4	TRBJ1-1	TGTGCCAGCAGCTTGGGGGGAGGGGGAAGGAACACTGAAGCTTTCTTT	CASSLGGGGRNTEAFF
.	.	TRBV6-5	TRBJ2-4	TGTGCCAGCAGTCCCCCCGGGGGCTCCAAAAACATTCAGTACTTC	CASSPPGGSKNIQYF
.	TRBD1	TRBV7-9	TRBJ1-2	TGTGCCAGCAGCTCCCCGGGACAGGGGGCGCGTGGCTACACCTTC	CASSSPGQGARGYTF
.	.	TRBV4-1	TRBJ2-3	TGCGCCAGCAGCCATCCAAGCACAGATACGCAGTATTTT	CASSHPSTDTQYF
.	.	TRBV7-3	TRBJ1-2	TGTGCCAGCAGCTTAGGGGGGAACTATGGCTACACCTTC	CASSLGGNYGYTF
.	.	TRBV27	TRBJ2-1	TGTGCCAGCAGTTTCGGACAGGAGCAGTTCTTC	CASSFGQEQFF
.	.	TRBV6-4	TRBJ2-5	TGTGCCAGCAGTGTTGTGGCAGGGGAGACCCAGTACTTC	CASSVVAGETQYF
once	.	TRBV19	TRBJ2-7	TGTGCCAGTAGTTGGGACTTTCGCTACGAGCAGTACTTC	CASSWDFRYEQYF
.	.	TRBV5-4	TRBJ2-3	TGTGCCAGCAGCCCCACTAGCTCAATAGATACGCAGTATTTT	CASSPTSSIDTQYF
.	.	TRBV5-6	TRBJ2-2	TGTGCCAGCAGCTCCTATACCCAAGGCACCGGGGAGCTGTTTTTT	CASSSYTQGTGELFF
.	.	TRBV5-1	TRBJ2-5	TGCGCCAGCAGCTTGGAGTACCTGGGGGAGACCCAGTACTTC	CASSLEYLGETQYF
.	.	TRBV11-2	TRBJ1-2	TGTGCCAGCAGCTTTGGGGGGCGGGGCTATGGCTACACCTTC	CASSFGGRGYGYTF
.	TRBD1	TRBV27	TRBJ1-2	TGTGCCAGCAGTCCTTGGACAGGGGAGGGGTTTGGCTACACCTTC	CASSPWTGEGFGYTF
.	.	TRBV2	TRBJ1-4	TGTGCCAGCAGGGACTTGATGGGGCTTGAAAAACTGTTTTTT	CASRDLMGLEKLFF